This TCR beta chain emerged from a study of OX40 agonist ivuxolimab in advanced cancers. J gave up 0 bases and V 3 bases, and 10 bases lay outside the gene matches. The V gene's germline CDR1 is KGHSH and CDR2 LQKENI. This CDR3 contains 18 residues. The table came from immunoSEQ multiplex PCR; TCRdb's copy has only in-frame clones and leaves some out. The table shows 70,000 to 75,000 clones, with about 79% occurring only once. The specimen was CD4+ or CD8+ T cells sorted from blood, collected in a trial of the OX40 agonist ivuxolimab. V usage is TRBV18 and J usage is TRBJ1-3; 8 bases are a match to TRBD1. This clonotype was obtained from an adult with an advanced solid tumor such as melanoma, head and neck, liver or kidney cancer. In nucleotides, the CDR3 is TGTGCCAGCTCACCGACCGTCGGGACAGGAGACTCTGGAAACACCATATATTTT. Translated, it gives CASSPTVGTGDSGNTIYF.